The present T cell receptor beta chain was sequenced within a study of blood T cell repertoires in COVID-19. Overall study context: What the recovered Cohort 3 donors had was two negative PCRs, clearance, or symptom resolution. Samples came from the United States, Italy and Spain, spanning acute and convalescent COVID-19. T cells, B-cell-depleted T cells, or PBMCs provided the cDNA or gDNA that served as material.

Sequencing used immunoSEQ multiplex PCR; TCRdb keeps in-frame clones, though not all of them. The sample lists around 140,000 clones, 84% occurring once. CDR3 length: 15 residues. In germline, CDR1 is SEHNR, CDR2 FQNEAQ (reference sequence). V lost 8 bases and J 2 bases, leaving 19 bases between the germline ends. The sequence derives from a man aged 45 to 65 in a cohort exposed to, infected with or recovered from COVID-19 (not recorded which). The sequenced sample consisted of PBMCs or T cells enriched from blood (not recorded which). The rearrangement links TRBV7-9 to TRBJ2-7; tentative D call: TRBD2 (6 bases). The DNA of the CDR3 is TGTGCCAGCCTGGGGAGGACGGATCCTGCCTACGAGCAGTACTTC. It yields the protein CASLGRTDPAYEQYF.